The rows below give T cell receptor beta chains drawn from one sample of a study of blood T cells in healthy people across ages. One entry per CDR3 protein, called by TCRdb with MiXCR from the 5' RACE reads. The sample lists 2 million or so distinct CDR3 sequences; about 50% were seen once. The source material was blood. Receptors were obtained from a woman between 40 and 50 years old in good health. The conserved cysteine and the conserved F or W are not part of the CDR3 here. The D gene is left open where the match is weak.

TRBV5-1	TRBJ2-3	TRBD2	ASSPRGLEFKDTQY
TRBV2	TRBJ2-1	TRBD2	ASLFETGTREF
TRBV7-2	TRBJ2-3	-	ASSLERLDTQY
TRBV6-2/TRBV6-3	TRBJ1-1	TRBD1	ASSRTGVGTEAF
TRBV4-2	TRBJ1-2	-	ASSQDIQINYGYT
TRBV6-2/TRBV6-3	TRBJ1-6	-	ASSQRAVNSPLH
TRBV3-1	TRBJ2-4	-	ASSQTSRLPKNIQY
TRBV4-3	TRBJ2-5	-	ASSQVGSWGAGETQY
TRBV27	TRBJ1-5	TRBD1	ASSLRLTGGVDQPQH
TRBV5-1	TRBJ2-3	TRBD1	ASATRQGTFTDTQY
TRBV27	TRBJ2-7	-	ASSFKDWYEQY
TRBV7-6	TRBJ1-4	-	ASRGGITNEKLF
TRBV5-1	TRBJ2-5	TRBD1	ASRIRGTGDRNEQY
TRBV20-1	TRBJ2-3	TRBD2	SEIAGGIEDTQY
TRBV20-1	-	-	SAPPGTSFGTQY
TRBV29-1	TRBJ1-2	TRBD1	SVGQGAGGYT
TRBV7-2	TRBJ1-2	-	ASSYPPTYYGYT
TRBV28	TRBJ2-7	TRBD1	ASGTGRSYEQY
TRBV27	TRBJ2-7	-	ASSLVSRVEQY
TRBV7-2	TRBJ2-7	-	ASNRDGAYEQY
TRBV6-2/TRBV6-3	TRBJ2-1	TRBD2	ASSPPPGGERSYNEQF
TRBV6-2/TRBV6-3	TRBJ2-1	TRBD1	ASTQDRGVYNEQF
TRBV20-1	TRBJ2-7	-	SAPSPGISSYNEQY
TRBV5-1	TRBJ2-1	TRBD2	ASSPAGVSYNEQF
TRBV20-1	TRBJ1-2	TRBD1	SARVDRGGWGYT
TRBV28	TRBJ2-5	TRBD1	ASKGDRGETQY
TRBV24-1	TRBJ2-2	-	ATRKSGGGTNTGELF
TRBV5-6	-	TRBD1	ASSPGGEIYEQY
TRBV7-2	TRBJ2-3	TRBD2	ARSQSRGGVDTQY
TRBV6-1	TRBJ2-6	TRBD1	ASRVLFRQGHSGANVLT
TRBV12-3/TRBV12-4	TRBJ2-1	TRBD2	ASTVLAGGPYEQF
TRBV9	TRBJ2-1	TRBD2	ASSEGLAGGINEQF
TRBV27	TRBJ1-2	TRBD1	ASSYRTGTAIYGYT
TRBV29-1	TRBJ2-3	-	SVEIRRTDTQY
TRBV27	TRBJ2-1	-	ASSLYGGDPYNEQF
TRBV15	TRBJ2-7	-	ATSMISRDFLYEQY
TRBV6-5	TRBJ2-1	-	ASSSSVGDEQF
TRBV7-3	TRBJ2-4	-	ASSLQRRQGGPENIQY
TRBV29-1	TRBJ2-5	-	SVEDVGRGVETQY
TRBV3-1	TRBJ1-2	-	ASSQELRTSHGYT
TRBV7-2	TRBJ2-3	-	VSSLIQITQY
TRBV11-2	TRBJ2-4	TRBD2	ASSRGGPKNIQY
TRBV6-1	TRBJ1-6	-	ASISAGSYNSPLH
TRBV6-2/TRBV6-3	TRBJ2-7	TRBD1	ASTRAGTGSWEQY
TRBV6-2/TRBV6-3	TRBJ2-7	-	ASSYSRVYEQY
TRBV7-9	TRBJ1-1	-	ASSLGPAAEAF
TRBV12-3/TRBV12-4	TRBJ2-1	TRBD1	ASSVGTGANEQF
TRBV20-1	TRBJ2-5	-	SARPRGAEETQY
TRBV7-2	TRBJ2-1	TRBD2	ASSLQAGEVEQF
TRBV10-2	TRBJ2-1	TRBD2	ASSDRGGLSYNEQF
TRBV12-3/TRBV12-4	TRBJ2-3	TRBD1	ASRNRGPRTDAQY
TRBV4-1	TRBJ2-3	-	ASSQPPRSGTDTQY
TRBV5-1	TRBJ2-4	TRBD1	ASSLRTGGSKNIQY
TRBV29-1	TRBJ1-1	TRBD1	SHRGQGNTEAF
TRBV7-2	TRBJ2-3	-	ASSQLGGTDTQY
TRBV7-9	TRBJ2-5	-	ASSLALSGEETQY
TRBV6-6	TRBJ1-6	TRBD1	ASSPPHRGGNSPLH